The rows below give T cell receptor beta chains drawn from one sample of a study of blood T cell repertoires in COVID-19. This table comes from immunoSEQ multiplex PCR, and its TCRdb copy is limited to in-frame clones, with some not included. The table lists over 95,000 clones, around 89% of them singletons, with approximately 19% in the top ten. Specimen: peripheral blood. Receptors originate from a human donor with acute or convalescent COVID-19. The donor label of this sample is uncertain. The CDR3 runs from the conserved cysteine through the conserved F or W. The D gene is left open where the match is weak. Not all rows give a size; the values are once, few, many and, for expanded clones, a class.

CDR3aa | CDR3nt | d_gene | j_gene | abundance | v_gene
CASSEGQGRYYGYTF | TGCGCCAGCAGCGAGGGACAGGGTCGTTACTATGGCTACACCTTC | TRBD1 | TRBJ1-2 | - | TRBV4-1
CASSPFPSNYGYTF | TGTGCCAGCTCACCTTTCCCCTCGAACTATGGCTACACCTTC | - | TRBJ1-2 | once | TRBV18
CASSESRTAYNQPQHF | TGTGCCAGCAGTGAATCCCGGACAGCCTACAATCAGCCCCAGCATTTT | - | TRBJ1-5 | once | TRBV2
CASSIGVGTGEEKLFF | TGTGCCAGTAGTATAGGGGTCGGGACAGGGGAAGAAAAACTGTTTTTT | TRBD1 | TRBJ1-4 | few | TRBV19
CASSLGGVTEKLFF | TGTGCCAGCAGCTTAGGGGGAGTGACTGAAAAACTGTTTTTT | - | TRBJ1-4 | - | TRBV7-9
CASSNPTGGQAYNEQFF | TGTGCCAGCAGCAATCCGACTGGGGGCCAGGCCTACAATGAGCAGTTCTTC | - | TRBJ2-1 | - | TRBV3-1/TRBV3-2
CASSDYQQSNSPLHF | TGTGCCAGCAGTGATTACCAACAGTCCAATTCACCCCTCCACTTT | - | TRBJ1-6 | - | TRBV2
CASSPPGTDYNEQFF | TGTGCCAGCTCACCACCGGGGACAGACTACAATGAGCAGTTCTTC | TRBD1 | TRBJ2-1 | - | TRBV18
CASSLERNTEAFF | TGCGCCAGCAGCTTGGAGAGGAACACTGAAGCTTTCTTT | - | TRBJ1-1 | - | TRBV5-1
CASTGGADTQYF | TGTGCCAGCACGGGAGGTGCAGATACGCAGTATTTT | TRBD2 | TRBJ2-3 | - | TRBV28
CASSLTSGSTDTQYF | TGTGCCAGCAGCTTAACTAGCGGGAGTACAGATACGCAGTATTTT | TRBD2 | TRBJ2-3 | - | TRBV7-2
CASSEAGGQNSPLHF | TGTGCCAGCAGTGAAGCGGGGGGACAGAATTCACCCCTCCACTTT | TRBD1 | TRBJ1-6 | - | TRBV6-1
CASSSQGQGAITEAFF | TGCGCCAGCAGCTCTCAAGGACAGGGGGCGATAACTGAAGCTTTCTTT | TRBD1 | TRBJ1-1 | - | TRBV5-1
CASSSLAGGPHEQFF | TGTGCCAGCAGTTCATTAGCGGGAGGGCCCCATGAGCAGTTCTTC | TRBD2 | TRBJ2-1 | - | TRBV7-9
CASSLRAGDTDTQYF | TGTGCCAGCAGCTTGCGGGCAGGGGACACAGATACGCAGTATTTT | - | TRBJ2-3 | - | TRBV5-6
CASSSMDRAPQPQHF | TGTGCCAGCAGCTCGATGGACAGGGCTCCCCAGCCCCAGCATTTT | TRBD1 | TRBJ1-5 | - | TRBV7-3
CASSSGQGLTEQYF | TGTGCCAGTAGTAGCGGACAGGGCCTTACCGAGCAGTACTTC | TRBD1 | TRBJ2-7 | - | TRBV19
CASSPRQFTYEQYF | TGTGCCAGCTCACCTCGACAGTTTACCTACGAGCAGTACTTC | - | TRBJ2-7 | - | TRBV18
CASSPREGTYEQYF | TGTGCCAGCTCACCACGGGAGGGGACCTACGAGCAGTACTTC | TRBD2 | TRBJ2-7 | - | TRBV18
CASKWLQGLGETQYF | TGTGCCAGCAAATGGCTCCAGGGGCTCGGGGAGACCCAGTACTTC | - | TRBJ2-5 | - | TRBV2
CASSRDRDTGELFF | TGTGCCAGCAGCCGGGACAGGGACACCGGGGAGCTGTTTTTT | TRBD1 | TRBJ2-2 | - | TRBV13
CASSQEGRGSYEQYF | TGTGCCAGCAGCCAAGAAGGCAGGGGCTCCTACGAGCAGTACTTC | - | TRBJ2-7 | - | TRBV14
CAGLVKPQRGGREAKNIQYF | TGTGCCGGTTTAGTCAAGCCTCAGCGGGGGGGCCGTGAGGCCAAAAACATTCAGTACTTC | TRBD2 | TRBJ2-4 | - | TRBV30
CASRHGLAGENEQFF | TGTGCCAGCAGGCATGGACTAGCGGGAGAGAATGAGCAGTTCTTC | TRBD2 | TRBJ2-1 | few | TRBV7-9
CASSVEADSTDTQYF | TGTGCCAGCAGCGTAGAGGCGGATAGCACAGATACGCAGTATTTT | - | TRBJ2-3 | - | TRBV9
CASSPRVGNTEAFF | TGCGCCAGCAGCCCCCGTGTCGGGAACACTGAAGCTTTCTTT | - | TRBJ1-1 | - | TRBV5-1
CSAQRSEQYF | TGCAGTGCTCAAAGGAGCGAGCAGTACTTC | - | TRBJ2-7 | - | TRBV20-1
CASSLAHGGSYNEQFF | TGTGCCAGCAGCTTAGCGCACGGGGGCTCCTACAATGAGCAGTTCTTC | - | TRBJ2-1 | - | TRBV7-6
CASSSGGTGREKLFF | TGTGCCAGCAGCTCCGGAGGGACAGGGAGAGAAAAACTGTTTTTT | TRBD1 | TRBJ1-4 | - | TRBV28
CASSLVVAGGAEQFF | TGTGCCAGCAGCTTGGTGGTAGCGGGAGGGGCTGAGCAGTTCTTC | TRBD2 | TRBJ2-1 | - | TRBV5-4
CASHTSAMAGYTF | TGTGCCAGCCATACTAGTGCTATGGCGGGCTACACCTTC | - | TRBJ1-2 | - | TRBV5-4
CASSSGLGSYEQYF | TGTGCCAGCAGTTCGGGACTAGGTTCCTACGAGCAGTACTTC | TRBD2 | TRBJ2-7 | - | TRBV6-5
CASSFDRDEQFF | TGTGCCAGCAGCTTCGATCGCGATGAGCAGTTCTTC | - | TRBJ2-1 | - | TRBV7-9
CASSPNPTGAYEQYF | TGCGCCAGCAGCCCGAACCCTACAGGGGCCTACGAGCAGTACTTC | TRBD1 | TRBJ2-7 | once | TRBV5-1
CASSPMDSVVSYNEQFF | TGTGCCAGCTCACCCATGGACTCTGTGGTTTCCTACAATGAGCAGTTCTTC | - | TRBJ2-1 | few | TRBV18
CASSQDYGTVANYGYTF | TGTGCCAGCAGTCAGGACTACGGGACAGTAGCTAACTATGGCTACACCTTC | TRBD1 | TRBJ1-2 | - | TRBV28
CSVEVVGDEQFF | TGCAGCGTTGAGGTGGTAGGGGATGAGCAGTTCTTC | - | TRBJ2-1 | - | TRBV29-1
CASSSRLAGAEQFF | TGTGCCAGCAGCTCCAGACTAGCGGGGGCCGAACAGTTCTTC | TRBD2 | TRBJ2-1 | few | TRBV7-2
CASSLTANSEAFF | TGTGCCAGCAGCTTAACGGCCAACAGTGAAGCTTTCTTT | - | TRBJ1-1 | - | TRBV7-3
CASSQERSISGANVLTF | TGCGCCAGCAGCCAAGAACGGTCAATTAGTGGGGCCAACGTCCTGACTTTC | - | TRBJ2-6 | - | TRBV4-1